Listed below are T cell receptor beta chains from one sample, sequenced in a study of CD8+CD57+ T cells in acquired aplastic anemia. TCRdb redid the calling of the reads with MiXCR, one entry per CDR3 protein. The sample yields about 64,000 distinct CDR3 sequences, around 55% seen once. Material: sorted CD4+, CD8+, or CD8+CD57+ T cells (not recorded which) from PBMCs. The receptors stem from a human donor in good health, serving as a control. Both conserved end residues are part of each CDR3. The order of the fields is clone size, D gene, V gene, J gene, CDR3 DNA, CDR3 protein. The D gene is left open where the match is weak. Size values are once, few and many counts, or a class for expanded clones, and some rows have none.

clone size: few
D gene: TRBD1
V gene: TRBV30
J gene: TRBJ2-6
CDR3 DNA: TGTGCCTGGAGTGGGGACAGCTCTGGGGCCAACGTCCTGACTTTC
CDR3 protein: CAWSGDSSGANVLTF

clone size: NA
D gene: TRBD1
V gene: TRBV5-1
J gene: TRBJ1-1
CDR3 DNA: TGCGCCAACAGAACAGCGGGACAGGGGAAGGCGAACACTGAAGCTTTCTTT
CDR3 protein: CANRTAGQGKANTEAFF

clone size: NA
D gene: NA
V gene: TRBV9
J gene: TRBJ2-3
CDR3 DNA: TGTGCCAGCAGCGGTCCGGCCACAGATACGCAGTATTTT
CDR3 protein: CASSGPATDTQYF

clone size: NA
D gene: TRBD2
V gene: TRBV2
J gene: TRBJ2-5
CDR3 DNA: TGTGCCAGCAGGCGGACTAGCGGGGAAGAGACCCAGTACTTC
CDR3 protein: CASRRTSGEETQYF

clone size: many
D gene: TRBD1
V gene: TRBV12-3/TRBV12-4
J gene: TRBJ2-3
CDR3 DNA: TGTGCCAGCAGAAGGGACAGGGCCACAGATACGCAGTATTTT
CDR3 protein: CASRRDRATDTQYF

clone size: many
D gene: TRBD1
V gene: TRBV9
J gene: TRBJ1-5
CDR3 DNA: TGTGCCAGCAGCCCCTGGGCAGGGGGGAATCAGCCCCAGCATTTT
CDR3 protein: CASSPWAGGNQPQHF

clone size: NA
D gene: NA
V gene: TRBV24-1
J gene: TRBJ2-7
CDR3 DNA: TGTGCCACCAGTGGGACGGATGGCGGGAAATTACACTACGAGCAGTACTTC
CDR3 protein: CATSGTDGGKLHYEQYF

clone size: NA
D gene: TRBD1
V gene: TRBV2
J gene: TRBJ2-1
CDR3 DNA: TGTGCCAGCAGAAAACAGGGGGCCCTCTACGAGCAGTTCTTC
CDR3 protein: CASRKQGALYEQFF

clone size: many
D gene: TRBD2
V gene: TRBV20-1
J gene: TRBJ2-3
CDR3 DNA: TGCAGTGCTAGTGCAGCCTCCGGGACTAGCGCACCAGATACGCAGTATTTT
CDR3 protein: CSASAASGTSAPDTQYF

clone size: NA
D gene: NA
V gene: TRBV29-1
J gene: TRBJ1-3
CDR3 DNA: TGCAGCGCCCTAAGGACAGTCTCTGGAAACACCATATATTTT
CDR3 protein: CSALRTVSGNTIYF

clone size: NA
D gene: NA
V gene: TRBV2
J gene: TRBJ1-6
CDR3 DNA: TGTGCCAGCAGTGATCGCAATTCACCCCTCCACTTT
CDR3 protein: CASSDRNSPLHF

clone size: NA
D gene: NA
V gene: TRBV10-1
J gene: TRBJ1-1
CDR3 DNA: TGCGCCAGCCGGGACACCTCGGACACTGAAGCTTTCTTT
CDR3 protein: CASRDTSDTEAFF

clone size: NA
D gene: NA
V gene: TRBV10-3
J gene: TRBJ1-2
CDR3 DNA: TGTGCCATCAGCGACCGGAGCTATGGCTACACCTTC
CDR3 protein: CAISDRSYGYTF

clone size: NA
D gene: NA
V gene: TRBV2
J gene: TRBJ1-5
CDR3 DNA: TGTGCCAGCAGTGGGGGGTGGCAGCAGCCCCAGCATTTT
CDR3 protein: CASSGGWQQPQHF

clone size: NA
D gene: NA
V gene: TRBV20-1
J gene: TRBJ1-6
CDR3 DNA: TGCAGTGCTAGTAGGGCCCTTCCGTCCAATTCACCCCTCCACTTT
CDR3 protein: CSASRALPSNSPLHF

clone size: few
D gene: TRBD1
V gene: TRBV25-1
J gene: TRBJ1-5
CDR3 DNA: TGTGCCAGCAGTGGGGGACAGGGGACGAATCAGCCCCAGCATTTT
CDR3 protein: CASSGGQGTNQPQHF

clone size: NA
D gene: NA
V gene: TRBV25-1
J gene: TRBJ1-1
CDR3 DNA: TGTGCCAGCAGGGGGCCTAACTTGAACACTGAAGCTTTCTTT
CDR3 protein: CASRGPNLNTEAFF

clone size: NA
D gene: NA
V gene: TRBV5-1
J gene: TRBJ2-3
CDR3 DNA: TGCGCCAGCAGCTTGATGACAGCCCAGTGGGATACGCAGTATTTT
CDR3 protein: CASSLMTAQWDTQYF

clone size: NA
D gene: NA
V gene: TRBV24-1
J gene: TRBJ1-6
CDR3 DNA: TGTGCCACCCAGGGCTCACCCCTCCACTTT
CDR3 protein: CATQGSPLHF

clone size: many
D gene: NA
V gene: TRBV5-5
J gene: TRBJ2-4
CDR3 DNA: TGTGCCAGCAGCTTGGACAGGGTGGACATTCAGTACTTC
CDR3 protein: CASSLDRVDIQYF

clone size: many
D gene: NA
V gene: TRBV19
J gene: TRBJ1-1
CDR3 DNA: TGTGCCAGTAGTATAGCCCACGGGGTGCCCAACACTGAAGCTTTCTTT
CDR3 protein: CASSIAHGVPNTEAFF

clone size: NA
D gene: TRBD1
V gene: TRBV19
J gene: TRBJ1-2
CDR3 DNA: TGTGCCAGTAGTATCAGGACAGGGCCCTGGAATGGCTACACCTTC
CDR3 protein: CASSIRTGPWNGYTF

clone size: NA
D gene: TRBD2
V gene: TRBV9
J gene: TRBJ2-3
CDR3 DNA: TGTGCCAGCAGCGGACTAGCGGGGGACGTGGATGGTACGCAGTATTTT
CDR3 protein: CASSGLAGDVDGTQYF

clone size: many
D gene: NA
V gene: TRBV7-8
J gene: TRBJ2-1
CDR3 DNA: TGTGCCAGCAGCCCAAGTGGGCGGGGAGCCTACAATGAGCAGTTCTTC
CDR3 protein: CASSPSGRGAYNEQFF

clone size: many
D gene: NA
V gene: TRBV7-3
J gene: TRBJ2-1
CDR3 DNA: TGTGCCAGCAGCGGGGGGGGGGCCAATAGCAATGAGCAGTTCTTC
CDR3 protein: CASSGGGANSNEQFF

clone size: many
D gene: TRBD1
V gene: TRBV19
J gene: TRBJ1-5
CDR3 DNA: TGTGCCAGTAGTTTTTACCTGGGGCAGGGGGCGTATCAGCCCCAGCATTTT
CDR3 protein: CASSFYLGQGAYQPQHF

clone size: many
D gene: TRBD1
V gene: TRBV11-3
J gene: TRBJ2-4
CDR3 DNA: TGTGCCAGCAGCGTGGGACAGGGGACGCTAGCCAAAAACATTCAGTACTTC
CDR3 protein: CASSVGQGTLAKNIQYF

clone size: NA
D gene: NA
V gene: TRBV2
J gene: TRBJ1-3
CDR3 DNA: TGTGCCAGCACGGGGGACATCTCTGGAAACACCATATATTTT
CDR3 protein: CASTGDISGNTIYF

clone size: many
D gene: TRBD1
V gene: TRBV3-1
J gene: TRBJ1-5
CDR3 DNA: TGTGCCAGCAGCCACACGACAGGGATGAGTCAGCCCCAGCATTTT
CDR3 protein: CASSHTTGMSQPQHF

clone size: once
D gene: NA
V gene: TRBV15
J gene: TRBJ2-7
CDR3 DNA: TGTGCCACCAGCAGTGACCCCGAAGGGAACGAGCAGTACTTC
CDR3 protein: CATSSDPEGNEQYF

clone size: many
D gene: TRBD2
V gene: TRBV3-1
J gene: TRBJ2-1
CDR3 DNA: TGTGCCAGCAGCCAAGGTCCTAGCGGCCCCGAGGTTGAGCAGTTCTTC
CDR3 protein: CASSQGPSGPEVEQFF

clone size: many
D gene: TRBD2
V gene: TRBV3-1
J gene: TRBJ2-7
CDR3 DNA: TGTGCCAGCAGCCCCACTAGCGGGAGTTCTGAGCAGTACTTC
CDR3 protein: CASSPTSGSSEQYF

clone size: NA
D gene: TRBD1
V gene: TRBV15
J gene: TRBJ1-2
CDR3 DNA: TGTGCCACCAGAAAAGACAGGGGAGTCTATGGCTACACCTTC
CDR3 protein: CATRKDRGVYGYTF

clone size: NA
D gene: NA
V gene: TRBV2
J gene: TRBJ2-7
CDR3 DNA: TGTGCCAGCAGCCGGGCCACCTTAGGCGAGCAGTACTTC
CDR3 protein: CASSRATLGEQYF

clone size: NA
D gene: TRBD1
V gene: TRBV7-2
J gene: TRBJ1-6
CDR3 DNA: TGTGCCAGCAGCTCCGGACAGGGGGCAAGTTCACCCCTCCACTTT
CDR3 protein: CASSSGQGASSPLHF

clone size: NA
D gene: TRBD1
V gene: TRBV19
J gene: TRBJ1-3
CDR3 DNA: TGTGCCGGTAGATACGGTGACAGGGGGTTGGGAAACGCCATATATTTT
CDR3 protein: CAGRYGDRGLGNAIYF

clone size: NA
D gene: TRBD1
V gene: TRBV11-1
J gene: TRBJ1-1
CDR3 DNA: TGTGCCAGCAGCTTAGTTTTGTGGAGCGCGGACAGGGCGGGAACTGAAGCTTTCTTT
CDR3 protein: CASSLVLWSADRAGTEAFF

clone size: many
D gene: NA
V gene: TRBV28
J gene: TRBJ1-1
CDR3 DNA: TGTGCCAGCGACACAGCGATGAACACTGAAGCTTTCTTT
CDR3 protein: CASDTAMNTEAFF

clone size: medium-sized
D gene: TRBD1
V gene: TRBV29-1
J gene: TRBJ2-5
CDR3 DNA: TGCAGCGGTGGACAGGTCGAGGGGACCCAGTACTTC
CDR3 protein: CSGGQVEGTQYF

clone size: medium-sized
D gene: NA
V gene: TRBV19
J gene: TRBJ2-7
CDR3 DNA: TGTGCCAGTAGTGTCGGCAGAGTCTACGAGCAGTACTTC
CDR3 protein: CASSVGRVYEQYF

clone size: NA
D gene: TRBD1
V gene: TRBV18
J gene: TRBJ2-3
CDR3 DNA: TGTGCCAGCTCACCACGGACAGGGGGCGATACGCAGTATTTT
CDR3 protein: CASSPRTGGDTQYF

clone size: many
D gene: TRBD1
V gene: TRBV30
J gene: TRBJ2-7
CDR3 DNA: TGTGCCTGGGTTGGACAGGGGGCACGTTATGAGCAGTACTTC
CDR3 protein: CAWVGQGARYEQYF

clone size: NA
D gene: NA
V gene: TRBV15
J gene: TRBJ2-7
CDR3 DNA: TGTGCCACCAGCAGGCGACAAAGGGGGGGGTGTGAGCAGTACTTC
CDR3 protein: CATSRRQRGGCEQYF

clone size: NA
D gene: NA
V gene: TRBV5-1
J gene: TRBJ2-1
CDR3 DNA: TGCGCCAGCAGCGGGGGGCTGGATGAGCAGTTCTTC
CDR3 protein: CASSGGLDEQFF

clone size: many
D gene: NA
V gene: TRBV12-3/TRBV12-4
J gene: TRBJ1-3
CDR3 DNA: TGTGCCAGCAGATCGTACCCAGGACCTGGAAACACCATATATTTT
CDR3 protein: CASRSYPGPGNTIYF

clone size: NA
D gene: TRBD2
V gene: TRBV7-9
J gene: TRBJ2-5
CDR3 DNA: TGTGCCAGCAGTGAAGCGGGGGGACAAGAGACCCAGTACTTC
CDR3 protein: CASSEAGGQETQYF

clone size: NA
D gene: TRBD1
V gene: TRBV20-1
J gene: TRBJ1-1
CDR3 DNA: TGCAGTGCTATGTCCAGGGGGTTCACTGAAGCTTTCTTT
CDR3 protein: CSAMSRGFTEAFF

clone size: many
D gene: TRBD1
V gene: TRBV27
J gene: TRBJ1-1
CDR3 DNA: TGTGCCAGCACCCGGACAGGGCCGAACACTGAAGCTTTCTTT
CDR3 protein: CASTRTGPNTEAFF

clone size: many
D gene: TRBD1
V gene: TRBV12-3/TRBV12-4
J gene: TRBJ1-1
CDR3 DNA: TGTGCCAGCAGTTTAGCGGGACAGGCTGAAGCTTTCTTT
CDR3 protein: CASSLAGQAEAFF

clone size: NA
D gene: NA
V gene: TRBV25-1
J gene: TRBJ1-6
CDR3 DNA: TGTGCCAGCAGTGGCGGACCTTCCTCACCCCTCCACTTT
CDR3 protein: CASSGGPSSPLHF

clone size: many
D gene: NA
V gene: TRBV30
J gene: TRBJ1-2
CDR3 DNA: TGTGCCTGGAGTGTCACTGTCAGCTATGGCTACACCTTC
CDR3 protein: CAWSVTVSYGYTF

clone size: many
D gene: NA
V gene: TRBV9
J gene: TRBJ2-3
CDR3 DNA: TGTGCCAGCACCCCCAGGGGCACAGATACGCAGTATTTT
CDR3 protein: CASTPRGTDTQYF

clone size: few
D gene: NA
V gene: TRBV5-1
J gene: TRBJ1-6
CDR3 DNA: TGCGCCAGCAGCTTGGCCGGAGACAGGCGAAGTAATTCACCCCTCCACTTT
CDR3 protein: CASSLAGDRRSNSPLHF

clone size: many
D gene: TRBD1
V gene: TRBV5-1
J gene: TRBJ1-1
CDR3 DNA: TGCGCCAGCAGCTTACGATTCGGACAGGGGGGGAACACTGAAGCTTTCTTT
CDR3 protein: CASSLRFGQGGNTEAFF

clone size: NA
D gene: TRBD2
V gene: TRBV10-3
J gene: TRBJ2-5
CDR3 DNA: TGTGCCATCAGCCCGGGCGGGAGACAAGAGACCCAGTACTTC
CDR3 protein: CAISPGGRQETQYF

clone size: NA
D gene: NA
V gene: TRBV15
J gene: TRBJ2-3
CDR3 DNA: TGTGCCACCAGCAGTAGGCGGACCTACAATGAGCAGTATTTT
CDR3 protein: CATSSRRTYNEQYF

clone size: NA
D gene: TRBD2
V gene: TRBV19
J gene: TRBJ2-7
CDR3 DNA: TGTGCCAGTAGTATCTCGCCTAGCGGGGGGAGCTTGGACGGGCAGTACTTC
CDR3 protein: CASSISPSGGSLDGQYF

clone size: NA
D gene: NA
V gene: TRBV2
J gene: TRBJ1-6
CDR3 DNA: TGTGCCAGCAGCAACGGGAGGGGAGATTCACCCCTCCACTTT
CDR3 protein: CASSNGRGDSPLHF